The 26 T cell receptor beta chains below come from one sample, sequenced in a study of identical twins (dated by TCRdb to about 2016). To prepare the library, 5' RACE was applied. Sequencer: Illumina HiSeq 2000. TCRdb took the public reads, trimmed them with fastp at Q25, ran MiXCR for clone calling and kept in-frame beta chains. Each record represents a unique CDR3 protein, reported with the most common genes and DNA among its rows. The table for this sample lists some 1,600,000 distinct CDR3 sequences; 25% to 35% of them were counted only once. More than 0.25% of the sample goes to the ten largest clones. The sequenced sample consisted of cord blood. Source of these receptors: a newborn girl in good health.

The sample holds a few counts of this clonotype. At one end the junction does not follow the germline gene, possibly because of a read error. This chain connects TRBV7-2 to TRBJ2-1; D is undetermined. This CDR3 has 14 residues. CDR1 and CDR2 (germline): SGHTA, FQGNSA. The CDR3 is CASSLVLSFNEQFF. Here the CDR3 DNA reads TGTGCCAGCAGCTTAGTCTTATCCTTCAATGAGCAGTTCTTC.

This rearrangement joins TRBV11-2 to TRBJ2-3, with 9 bases fitting TRBD1. CDR3 length equals 16 residues. Germline V gene sequence: CDR1 SGHAT, CDR2 FQNNGV. The trim removed 5 bases at V and 2 bases at J, leaving 8 bases unmatched. CDR3: CASSVGQGLNTDTQYF. The CDR3 DNA follows: TGTGCCAGCAGCGTCGGACAGGGGCTAAACACAGATACGCAGTATTTT.

DNA of the CDR3: TGTGCCAGCAGCTTGTGGACAGGGGATAGCAATCAGCCCCAGCATTTT. Its protein is CASSLWTGDSNQPQHF. V is TRBV7-9 and J is TRBJ1-5; the match to TRBD1 covers 9 bases. The CDR3 has 16 amino acids. V shed 3 bases and J 0 bases; nucleotides not matched to a gene: 3. Germline assignment: CDR1 SEHNR and CDR2 FQNEAQ (reference sequence).

This rearrangement joins TRBV5-6 to TRBJ1-1; D is perhaps TRBD1 (5 bases). Germline loops: CDR1 SGHDT, CDR2 YYEEEE. This CDR3 contains 13 residues. Trimming stripped 0 bases from V and 5 bases from J, with 8 bases between. CDR3 loop: CASSLAAGTEAFF. The CDR3 bases are TGTGCCAGCAGCTTGGCTGCAGGGACTGAAGCTTTCTTT.

In its sample, this clonotype was seen a few times. The chain has TRBV3-1 and TRBJ1-4; a possible D gene is TRBD1 (5 bases). This CDR3 has 16 amino acids. Deletions cut 0 bases from V and 2 bases from J, with 10 bases between. Germline CDR1 LGHDT, CDR2 YNNKEL (reference sequence). The CDR3 DNA reads TGTGCCAGCAGCCAAGATCTAGGGGCGACTAATGAAAAACTGTTTTTT. Translating it yields CASSQDLGATNEKLFF.

The rearrangement links TRBV7-2 to TRBJ1-4; D remains ambiguous. This CDR3 comprises 15 residues. CDR1 and CDR2 (germline): SGHTA, FQGNSA. The V end lost 1 base, the J end lost 8 bases, and 14 bases lay between the germline ends. The CDR3 DNA is TGTGCCAGCAGCTTAGGGCCCCTTGGTGACGAAAAACTGTTTTTT. This sequence encodes CASSLGPLGDEKLFF.

The chain uses TRBV24-1 and TRBJ2-1, with D tentatively TRBD2 (5 bases). The DNA matches TRBJ2-7 better at its end, which makes the J call doubtful. This CDR3 is built from 14 residues. Germline V lookup: CDR1 KGHDR, CDR2 SFDVKD. CDR3 nucleotides: TGTGCCACCAGAAGCGGAGCCCCCTACAATGAGCAGTACTTC. Translation: CATRSGAPYNEQYF.

Ten or more counts support this clonotype. The CDR3 coding sequence is TGCGCCAGCGATCTACAGGGAACAGATACGCAGTATTTT. Translation: CASDLQGTDTQYF. The chain joins TRBV5-1 to TRBJ2-3; D is perhaps TRBD1 (6 bases). The CDR3 spans 13 residues. Between the trimmed V and J ends, which lost 7 bases and 3 bases, there was a span of 12 bases. Germline V gene lookup returns CDR1 SGHRS and CDR2 YFSETQ.

A word on this clonotype: The junction differs from germline at one of its ends, possibly a read error. The V and J genes are TRBV4-1 and TRBJ2-3; D may be TRBD1 (5 bases). The CDR3 sequence is 14 residues long. Looked up from germline, CDR1 is MGHRA and CDR2 is YSYEKL. CDR3 loop: CAGSQAQGTDTQYF. CDR3 in DNA: TGCGCCGGCAGCCAAGCACAGGGCACAGATACGCAGTATTTT.

Many counts were recorded for this clonotype. The genes are TRBV7-2 and TRBJ1-2, with TRBD1 identical over 7 bases. The V and J ends lost 4 bases and 2 bases, in that order; junction bases with no gene match: 7. The length of the CDR3 is 15 residues. CDR1 is SGHTA and CDR2 is FQGNSA in the germline V gene. The CDR3 nucleotides are TGTGCCAGCAGCTCATACAGGGGATCCAACTATGGCTACACCTTC. Translation: CASSSYRGSNYGYTF.

The V gene is TRBV27, the J gene TRBJ1-5; no clear D. With 0 bases removed from V and 5 bases from J, the gap between germline ends came to 14 bases. This CDR3 has 16 residues. Germline loops: CDR1 MNHEY, CDR2 SMNVEV (reference sequence). The CDR3 is CASSLSPVPSDQPQHF. The CDR3 DNA is TGTGCCAGCAGTTTATCCCCGGTACCGAGCGATCAGCCCCAGCATTTT.

This clonotype was observed a handful of times. This chain joins TRBV28 and TRBJ1-2; TRBD1 agrees at 10 bases. CDR1 MDHEN and CDR2 SYDVKM come from the germline V gene. The CDR3 has 15 amino acids. With 3 bases clipped from V and 5 bases from J, the junction kept 6 bases outside the gene matches. CDR3 nucleotides: TGTGCCAGCAGTTTCAGGGACAGGGGATGGTATGGCTACACCTTC. Its protein is CASSFRDRGWYGYTF.

This chain joins TRBV24-1 and TRBJ2-1; TRBD1 is a possible D gene (5 bases). Looked up from germline, CDR1 is KGHDR and CDR2 is SFDVKD. This CDR3 is 13 amino acids long. Trimming shortened V by 2 bases and J by 6 bases, and 7 bases separated the two germline ends. This CDR3 reads CATSDSRANEQFF. The CDR3 DNA sequence: TGTGCCACCAGTGATTCCAGGGCCAATGAGCAGTTCTTC.

This chain joins TRBV5-6 and TRBJ2-7; TRBD2 aligns across 8 bases. The CDR3 covers 16 residues. J gave up 0 bases and V 4 bases, and 9 bases lay outside the gene matches. CDR1 and CDR2 (germline): SGHDT, YYEEEE. In nucleotides, the CDR3 is TGTGCCAGCAGCGACGCCTTAGCGGGGTTCTCCTACGAGCAGTACTTC. This sequence encodes CASSDALAGFSYEQYF.

This clonotype was found a few times. The gene calls are TRBV14 and TRBJ2-6; the match to TRBD1 covers 7 bases. The V gene end was trimmed by 6 bases and the J gene end by 0 bases; junction bases not matched to a gene: 8. The CDR3 runs to 17 residues. CDR1 is SGHDN and CDR2 is FVKESK in the germline V gene. The CDR3 DNA is TGTGCCAGCAGTTTGCCCGGGACAGCCTCTGGGGCCAACGTCCTGACTTTC. Protein sequence: CASSLPGTASGANVLTF.

This chain connects TRBV4-2 to TRBJ1-3; possible D gene TRBD1, 6 bases. Germline loops: CDR1 LGHNA, CDR2 YNFKEQ. Trimming pared 1 base from V and 0 bases from J, leaving 10 bases between. This CDR3 has 16 residues. The CDR3: CASSQGAGASGNTIYF. CDR3 DNA: TGTGCCAGCAGCCAAGGAGCAGGGGCCTCTGGAAACACCATATATTTT.

The chain joins TRBV5-1 to TRBJ2-3, with 10 bases aligning to TRBD2. The CDR3 loop spans 16 amino acids. V trimming: 2 bases; J trimming: 6 bases; junction bases outside the gene matches: 9. Germline V gene data show CDR1 as SGHRS and CDR2 as YFSETQ. The CDR3 region is CASSFIAGGAQDTQYF. The CDR3 DNA is TGCGCCAGCAGCTTTATAGCGGGAGGAGCACAGGATACGCAGTATTTT.

The V and J genes are TRBV29-1 and TRBJ1-2; the D gene is possibly TRBD1 (6 bases). Germline V gives CDR1 SQVTM, CDR2 ANQGSEA. CDR3 length: 13 amino acids. Trimming pared 5 bases from V and 2 bases from J, leaving 12 bases between. CDR3 nucleotides: TGCAGCGTTAAGGGACACCAGAACTATGGCTACACCTTC. This translates into CSVKGHQNYGYTF.

This clonotype turned up a few times. This chain joins TRBV30 and TRBJ1-6; D gene ambiguous. The CDR3 sequence is 11 residues long. Germline V gene sequence: CDR1 GTSNPN, CDR2 SVGIG (reference sequence). V shed 1 base and J shed 7 bases, with 2 bases lying between them. CDR3 sequence (DNA): TGTGCCTGGAGTGCCAATTCACCCCTCCACTTT. This gives the protein CAWSANSPLHF.

Ten or more counts support this clonotype. The J gene is TRBJ2-6, the V gene TRBV29-1; D possibly uses TRBD1 or TRBD2 (5 bases each). The length of the CDR3 is 14 residues. CDR1 and CDR2 from the germline V gene are SQVTM and ANQGSEA. CDR3: CRPGTATGANVLTF. The CDR3 DNA sequence: TGCAGACCTGGGACGGCGACTGGGGCCAACGTCCTGACTTTC.

This clonotype turned up a few times. CDR3 DNA: TGCAGTGCTCCTTTTGCGGGGAGCACAGATACGCAGTATTTT. It encodes CSAPFAGSTDTQYF. The chain recombines TRBV20-1 with TRBJ2-3, with D tentatively TRBD2 (6 bases). V was shortened by 5 bases and J by 0 bases, with 12 bases between the two germline ends. This CDR3 contains 14 residues. CDR1 and CDR2 (germline): DFQATT, SNEGSKA (reference sequence).

Written as DNA, the CDR3 is TGTGCCAGCAGTCCCCCATGGCGGGGATACGAGCAGTACTTC. It is translated as CASSPPWRGYEQYF. This chain links TRBV25-1 with TRBJ2-5; tentative D call: TRBD2 (6 bases). The J call may be mistaken, given a closer DNA end match to TRBJ2-7. Germline V gene data show CDR1 as MGHDK and CDR2 as SYGVNS. This CDR3 comprises 14 residues.

V gene TRBV24-1 combines with J gene TRBJ1-2, with 7 bases that match TRBD1. The ends lost 3 bases at V and 6 bases at J; junction bases unmatched: 9. The CDR3 contains 15 residues. Germline loops: CDR1 KGHDR, CDR2 SFDVKD. The CDR3 DNA sequence: TGTGCCACCAGTGATAAGGTAGAGGGGGCGAATGGCTACACCTTC. It translates to CATSDKVEGANGYTF.

This clonotype was seen a few times. The chain uses TRBV7-2 and TRBJ2-3; the D gene is possibly TRBD2 (5 bases). The CDR3 length is 15 residues. The V gene lost 5 bases and the J gene lost 2 bases, with 14 bases spanning the gap. Germline CDR1 reads SGHTA; CDR2 reads FQGNSA. Here the CDR3 DNA reads TGTGCCAGCAGCCCCACAACTAGACACACAGATACGCAGTATTTT. It yields the protein CASSPTTRHTDTQYF.

This clonotype turned up a few times. This sequence joins TRBV21-1 and TRBJ2-1. TRBV21-1 is given as a pseudogene. The CDR3 runs 15 residues. In DNA form, the CDR3 reads TGTGCCAGCAGCAAAACGGCCAGCTCCTACAATGAGCAGTTCTTC. It is translated as CASSKTASSYNEQFF.

This clonotype was detected only a few times. The chain employs TRBV20-1 and TRBJ2-7, with D maybe TRBD2 (6 bases). Germline-derived CDR1 and CDR2 are DFQATT and SNEGSKA (reference sequence). The CDR3 extends over 14 amino acids. V lost 3 bases and J lost 4, with 16 bases in between. The CDR3 DNA sequence: TGCAGTGCTAGGGGTGGGGGGATCTCTTACGAGCAGTACTTC. It specifies CSARGGGISYEQYF.